Each of the 8 T cell receptor beta chains below was sequenced from the same sample in a study of T-cell reconstitution after alpha-beta-depleted transplantation in children. The library targeted TCRbeta and was prepared with unique molecular identifiers. TCRdb redid the calling of the PCR reads with MiXCR, one entry per CDR3 protein. The table has 400,000 to 550,000 distinct CDR3 sequences, 10% seen once. Sequences were derived from PBMCs, sampled before TCRalphabeta/CD19-depleted stem cell transplant. These receptors originate from a child under 10 years old with inherited bone marrow failure, due to receive a stem cell transplant.

This clonotype was detected ten times or more. CDR3 nucleotide sequence: TGCAGTGCTAGAGATCCTGGGAGGGACGAGCAGTACTTC. Translated: CSARDPGRDEQYF. The J gene is TRBJ2-7, the V gene TRBV20-1; 7 positions match TRBD2. The junction had 4 bases not matched to a gene; V was cut back by 0 bases and J by 5 bases. This CDR3 spans 13 amino acids. The germline V gene has CDR1 DFQATT and CDR2 SNEGSKA (reference sequence).

This clonotype was detected ten times or more. The chain links TRBV11-2 to TRBJ1-4, with TRBD1 matching over 11 bases. The V segment lost 1 base and the J segment 7 bases; nucleotides outside the gene matches: 5. The CDR3 loop spans 16 amino acids. Germline-derived CDR1 and CDR2 are SGHAT and FQNNGV. The CDR3 DNA follows: TGTGCCAGCAGCTTAGGCCCCGGGACAGGGGGTGAAAAACTGTTTTTT. It codes for CASSLGPGTGGEKLFF. The entire variable domain, with the rest obtained from reference TRBV11-2 and TRBJ1-4, is as follows: EAGVAQSPRYKIIEKRQSVAFWCNPISGHATLYWYQQILGQGPKLLIQFQNNGVVDDSQLPKDRFSAERLKGVDSTLKIQPAKLEDSAVYLCASSLGPGTGGEKLFFGSGTQLSVL.

This clonotype occurred many times. The rearrangement joins TRBV13 to TRBJ1-2; D remains ambiguous. This CDR3 region has 14 residues. The V end was cut by 1 base, the J end by 2 bases, with 8 bases between. Germline CDR1 PRHDT, CDR2 FYEKMQ (reference sequence). CDR3 sequence: CASSLARRNYGYTF. The CDR3, as DNA: TGTGCCAGCAGCTTAGCCCGACGAAACTATGGCTACACCTTC.

This clonotype was detected only a few times. The V and J genes are TRBV6-6 and TRBJ2-7; D is unclear. This CDR3 spans 15 amino acids. Trimming removed 5 bases from V and 0 bases from J, with 14 bases in between. Germline lookup yields CDR1 MNHNY and CDR2 SVGAGI (reference sequence). The DNA of the CDR3 is TGTGCCAGCAGTGCCTTACTGGTGAGCTCCTACGAGCAGTACTTC. Translating it yields CASSALLVSSYEQYF.

The sample holds many counts of this clonotype. The rearrangement links TRBV7-2 to TRBJ2-3; D possibly corresponds to TRBD2 (5 bases). V dropped 3 bases and J dropped 10 bases, with 17 bases sitting between them. Germline V gives CDR1 SGHTA, CDR2 FQGNSA. The CDR3 sequence is 14 residues long. The CDR3: CASSFGDRGMAQYF. As DNA, the CDR3 is TGTGCCAGCAGCTTCGGGGATCGTGGGATGGCGCAGTATTTT.

With respect to this clonotype: A read error may explain this, as a much larger clone is one base away. The rearrangement joins TRBV4-3 to TRBJ2-2, with 8 bases fitting TRBD2. CDR3 length: 15 amino acids. Germline CDR1 LGHNA, CDR2 YSLEER. V dropped 4 bases and J dropped 5; count of bases not matched to a gene: 6. The CDR3 region has the DNA TGCGCCAGCAGCCCCGGGACTAGGGGTACCGGGGAGCTGTTTTTT. As protein: CASSPGTRGTGELFF.

This clonotype was seen ten or more times. The chain combines TRBV7-2 with TRBJ2-1; maybe TRBD1 (5 bases). The germline gives CDR1 SGHTA, CDR2 FQGNSA. The CDR3 is made up of 15 amino acids. V lost 1 base and J 12 bases, leaving 19 bases between the germline ends. CDR3 protein: CASSLEQVLVVGQFF. The CDR3 nucleotides read TGTGCCAGCAGCTTAGAACAGGTCCTGGTAGTGGGGCAGTTCTTC.

This clonotype has only a few counts. V usage is TRBV12-3 or TRBV12-4 and J usage is TRBJ1-3; tentatively, D is TRBD1 (6 bases). The germline V and J ends were trimmed by 2 bases and 4 bases, with 21 bases remaining between them. The CDR3 loop spans 18 amino acids. The CDR3 DNA is TGTGCCAGCAGTTTAAGCCGACAGGTCGAGCTGAAGGGAAACACCATATATTTT. It codes for CASSLSRQVELKGNTIYF.